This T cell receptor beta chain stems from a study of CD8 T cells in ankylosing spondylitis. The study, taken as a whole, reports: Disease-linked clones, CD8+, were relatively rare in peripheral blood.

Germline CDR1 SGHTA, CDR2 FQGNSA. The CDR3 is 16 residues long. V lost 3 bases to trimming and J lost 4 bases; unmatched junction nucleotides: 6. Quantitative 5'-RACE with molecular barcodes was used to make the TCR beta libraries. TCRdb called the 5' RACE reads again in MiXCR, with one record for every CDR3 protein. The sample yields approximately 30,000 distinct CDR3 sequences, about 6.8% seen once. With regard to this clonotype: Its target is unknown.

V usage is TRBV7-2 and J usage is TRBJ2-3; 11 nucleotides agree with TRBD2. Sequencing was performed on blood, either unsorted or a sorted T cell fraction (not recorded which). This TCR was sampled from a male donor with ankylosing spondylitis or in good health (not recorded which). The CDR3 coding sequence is TGTGCCAGCAGCTTCGGACTAGCGGGTTTCGCAGATACGCAGTATTTT. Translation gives CASSFGLAGFADTQYF.